A selection of T cell receptor beta chains follows, all from one sample in a study of T-cell memory formation after mild COVID-19. TCRdb used MiXCR to reprocess the 5' RACE reads, holding one entry per CDR3 protein. Counted here are roughly 250,000 distinct CDR3 sequences, roughly 17% occurring once; the ten biggest clones make up 3.5% to 4%. Sequencing was carried out using PBMCs or a T cell subset sorted from them (not recorded which). These receptors were collected from a man between 18 and 29 years old who had mild COVID-19 (a few samples of this study predate the infection). Cell type and time point are not known. The CDR3 runs from the conserved cysteine through the conserved F or W. A D gene is named only where the DNA matches it firmly. Clone size is given for some rows only: seen once, a few or many times, or a class if the clone is expanded.

cdr3_nt cdr3_aa j_call d_call clone_size v_call
TGTGCCAGCAGCCAAAGGCAAGACAATGAGCAGTTCTTC CASSQRQDNEQFF TRBJ2-1 - - TRBV7-6
TGTGCCAGCAGCCTCCCCCGGACAGGAGACTATGGCTACACCTTC CASSLPRTGDYGYTF TRBJ1-2 TRBD1 - TRBV7-9
TGTGCCAGCAGCCAAGGGCTGTTTGCCAAAAACATTCAGTACTTC CASSQGLFAKNIQYF TRBJ2-4 - - TRBV3-1
TGTGCCAGCAGCTTAGGGGGCGGTAGGGCCAAGCGGAATTCACCCCTCCACTTT CASSLGGGRAKRNSPLHF TRBJ1-6 - few TRBV7-6
TGTGCCAGCAGCTTAGCGCTATTGGATAGCGGGGGCAATGAGCAGTTCTTC CASSLALLDSGGNEQFF TRBJ2-1 TRBD2 few TRBV7-2
TGCGCCAGCAGCTTCACAGGGGGCATTGGTGAAAAACTGTTTTTT CASSFTGGIGEKLFF TRBJ1-4 TRBD1 - TRBV5-1
TGTGCCAGCTCACCCATGGCCAGCACAGATACGCAGTATTTT CASSPMASTDTQYF TRBJ2-3 - few TRBV18
TGTGCCAGCTCATCCGCGGGGGCCAGGAGCTCCTACGAGCAGTACTTC CASSSAGARSSYEQYF TRBJ2-7 - - TRBV18
TGTGCCAGCAGTTGGGGGGCAGGGGGCGCCTACACCTTC CASSWGAGGAYTF TRBJ1-2 TRBD1 - TRBV6-6
TGTGCCAGCAGTCCCCGACTCTCTGGCTACACCTTC CASSPRLSGYTF TRBJ1-2 - - TRBV2
TGTGCCACCAGCAGAGGGAGACTAGCGGAGACCCAGTACTTC CATSRGRLAETQYF TRBJ2-5 TRBD2 few TRBV15
TGTGCCAGCAGTGGACACACAAGCACAGATACGCAGTATTTT CASSGHTSTDTQYF TRBJ2-3 - few TRBV6-2/TRBV6-3
TGTGCCTGGAGTGCGCCCCCGGGTACTGAAGCTTTCTTT CAWSAPPGTEAFF TRBJ1-1 - - TRBV30
TGTGCCAGCAGTGATACAGGACATCTGATAGCTTTCTTT CASSDTGHLIAFF TRBJ1-1 - few TRBV6-2/TRBV6-3
TGTGCCAGCAGGCGCCGGGACAGGGTCAATCAGCCCCAGCATTTT CASRRRDRVNQPQHF TRBJ1-5 TRBD1 - TRBV6-5
TGTGCCAGCAGATACGGGACAGGGTCACGAAAACTGTTTTTT CASRYGTGSRKLFF TRBJ1-4 TRBD1 - TRBV7-2
TGTGCCAGCAGCTTATCGGTCGGGAAGGGAGGTGGCTACACCTTC CASSLSVGKGGGYTF TRBJ1-2 - - TRBV7-2
TGTGCCAGCAAAGGGACAGCCAGTGGCGGGGAGCTGTTTTTT CASKGTASGGELFF TRBJ2-2 TRBD1 - TRBV2
TGCAGTGCTCAACTAGCGGCGAGCACAGATACGCAGTATTTT CSAQLAASTDTQYF TRBJ2-3 TRBD2 - TRBV20-1
TGCAGTGCTACAGTAGCGTCGGAGACCCAGTACTTC CSATVASETQYF TRBJ2-5 - few TRBV20-1
TGTGCCAGCAGAGGGGCCGGGGTAGCCAAAAACATTCAGTACTTC CASRGAGVAKNIQYF TRBJ2-4 - - TRBV2
TGTGCCAGCAGTTACGCACAAGCGGGGGCCCTTTACAATGAGCAGTTCTTC CASSYAQAGALYNEQFF TRBJ2-1 TRBD2 - TRBV6-2/TRBV6-3
TGTGCCAGCAGCCAGCCTTGGGGAGGGATCCTGGATTCTGGGGCCAACGTCCTGACTTTC CASSQPWGGILDSGANVLTF TRBJ2-6 TRBD2 - TRBV9
TGTGCCAGCACCGCGGACAGCTGGCAGGGCTATGGCTACACCTTC CASTADSWQGYGYTF TRBJ1-2 - - TRBV12-3/TRBV12-4
TGTGCCAGCAGTCCGAACCTCGACATTTTCGAGCAGTTCTTC CASSPNLDIFEQFF TRBJ2-1 - - TRBV12-3/TRBV12-4
TGCAGTGCTAGGACAGGGACCTACGAGCAGTACTTC CSARTGTYEQYF TRBJ2-7 TRBD1 - TRBV20-1
TGCGCCAGCAGTTCACAGGGGTCCACAGATACGCAGTATTTT CASSSQGSTDTQYF TRBJ2-3 TRBD1 many TRBV5-1
TGTGCCAGCAGCTTCCGTCTAGCGGGGGGTCAGACCCAGTACTTC CASSFRLAGGQTQYF TRBJ2-5 TRBD2 - TRBV7-2
TGCAGTGCTACCCTTCCTGGCAGGGGGCAGGCAGATACGCAGTATTTT CSATLPGRGQADTQYF TRBJ2-3 TRBD1 - TRBV20-1
TGCGCCAGCAGCCAAGGGGGGGTGCGCACAGATACGCAGTATTTT CASSQGGVRTDTQYF TRBJ2-3 - many TRBV4-3
TGTGCCAGCAGCTTAGGACAGGGCAACGTCCTGACTTTC CASSLGQGNVLTF TRBJ2-6 TRBD1 many TRBV7-2
TGTGCCAGCATGCAGCGGGGGACAACAGATACGCAGTATTTT CASMQRGTTDTQYF TRBJ2-3 TRBD2 - TRBV28
TGTGCCAGCAGCTTAGAGACCGGGACCGGGGAGCTGTTTTTT CASSLETGTGELFF TRBJ2-2 - - TRBV7-2
TGTGCCAGCAGCTTGAGGCGCGGTTCACCCCTCCACTTT CASSLRRGSPLHF TRBJ1-6 - - TRBV7-3
TGTGCCAGCAACAAAGGAGAGAGCTCCTACAATGAGCAGTTCTTC CASNKGESSYNEQFF TRBJ2-1 - many TRBV6-5
TGTGCCAGCAGTCCCGAACCTGGAAACACCATATATTTT CASSPEPGNTIYF TRBJ1-3 - - TRBV7-3
TGTGCCAGCAGTTATATAGGTCCCCGGCAGGAACACGAGCAGTACTTC CASSYIGPRQEHEQYF TRBJ2-7 - - TRBV6-6
TGTGCCAGCAGTTTATACAGGGAGGAATCACCCCTCCACTTT CASSLYREESPLHF TRBJ1-6 - few TRBV27
TGCGCCAGCAGCCTGTTCGGGACAGGTGGAGAGGAGCAGTTCTTC CASSLFGTGGEEQFF TRBJ2-1 TRBD1 - TRBV5-1
TGTGCCAGCGTGAGTGGTACGGTCAATCAGCCCCAGCATTTT CASVSGTVNQPQHF TRBJ1-5 - - TRBV12-3/TRBV12-4
TGCGCCAGCAGCTTCCTAGCGGGGGCAAACAATGAGCAGTTCTTC CASSFLAGANNEQFF TRBJ2-1 TRBD2 - TRBV5-1
TGCAGCTCCGCAGGGACCGCTGGTACGCAGTATTTT CSSAGTAGTQYF TRBJ2-3 - - TRBV29-1
TGTGCCAGCAGTCGCATCGGGGCAACTAATGAAAAACTGTTTTTT CASSRIGATNEKLFF TRBJ1-4 - few TRBV6-5
TGTGCCAGCAGCTTAGAGGCAGGGGGCGTTTGGAGGGAGACCCAGTACTTC CASSLEAGGVWRETQYF TRBJ2-5 TRBD1 many TRBV7-9